This is a list of T cell receptor beta chains from one sample in a study of identifying expanded T cells in peripheral blood. TCRdb's table, derived via immunoSEQ multiplex PCR, lists solely in-frame clones and lacks some. The table lists roughly 100,000 clones, around 89% of them singletons. The material sequenced was blood. These receptors all come from a person aged 18-69 years in good health. Both conserved end residues are part of each CDR3. A D gene is named only where the DNA matches it firmly. Rows may omit the clone size; those that give it use once, few, many or a size class.

d_call clone_size j_call v_call cdr3_aa cdr3_nt
TRBD1 . TRBJ1-2 TRBV5-5 CASSLAVDRILYGYTF TGTGCCAGCAGCTTGGCTGTGGACAGGATCCTCTATGGCTACACCTTC
TRBD1 . TRBJ2-1 TRBV9 CASSGSDRVGYNEQFF TGTGCCAGCAGCGGAAGCGACAGGGTTGGGTACAATGAGCAGTTCTTC
. . TRBJ2-3 TRBV11-1 CASSLDRTVTDTQYF TGTGCCAGCAGCTTAGATAGGACAGTCACAGATACGCAGTATTTT
. . TRBJ2-1 TRBV11-2 CASSPLGTQNEQFF TGTGCCAGCAGTCCCTTGGGTACCCAAAATGAGCAGTTCTTC
. . TRBJ2-2 TRBV5-1 CASRGGRPSTGELFF TGCGCCAGCCGAGGAGGGCGGCCCTCTACCGGGGAGCTGTTTTTT
TRBD2 . TRBJ2-7 TRBV20-1 CSARGEQYF TGCAGTGCTCGGGGGGAACAGTACTTC
TRBD1 . TRBJ2-7 TRBV28 CASSYPGQGALEQYF TGTGCCAGCAGTTACCCGGGACAGGGGGCGCTTGAGCAGTACTTC
. once TRBJ1-1 TRBV6-1 CASKRVPNMNTEAFF TGTGCCAGCAAGAGGGTACCTAATATGAACACTGAAGCTTTCTTT
TRBD1 . TRBJ1-4 TRBV2 CASSPGGTNEKLFF TGTGCCAGCAGCCCAGGGGGAACTAATGAAAAACTGTTTTTT
TRBD1 . TRBJ1-4 TRBV28 CASRQGNEKLFF TGTGCCAGTCGACAGGGGAATGAAAAACTGTTTTTT
. . TRBJ2-1 TRBV6-4 CASSGRTQDNEQFF TGTGCCAGCAGTGGGAGGACTCAGGACAATGAGCAGTTCTTC
. . TRBJ1-1 TRBV2 CAIRDSMNTEAFF TGTGCCATTAGGGACTCAATGAACACTGAAGCTTTCTTT
TRBD2 . TRBJ2-5 TRBV4-2 CASSQSGGGMETQYF TGTGCCAGCAGCCAGAGCGGGGGCGGGATGGAGACCCAGTACTTC
. . TRBJ1-5 TRBV6-5 CASSYSGNSNQPQHF TGTGCCAGCAGTTACTCCGGGAACAGCAATCAGCCCCAGCATTTT
. . TRBJ2-2 TRBV2 CASKPGVTGELFF TGTGCCAGCAAACCCGGGGTTACCGGGGAGCTGTTTTTT
TRBD2 . TRBJ2-3 TRBV7-2 CASSLDTSGRLGTQYF TGTGCCAGCAGCTTAGATACTAGCGGGCGGTTAGGCACGCAGTATTTT
TRBD1 . TRBJ2-7 TRBV27 CASSLRTGGAYEQYF TGTGCCAGCAGTTTACGGACAGGGGGCGCCTACGAGCAGTACTTC
TRBD2 . TRBJ2-2 TRBV11-2 CASSSKLLAGESGELFF TGTGCCAGCAGCTCCAAGTTACTAGCGGGAGAATCCGGGGAGCTGTTTTTT
TRBD1 . TRBJ1-2 TRBV2 CASRESGQARGTF TGTGCCAGCAGGGAATCCGGACAGGCGAGGGGCACCTTC
. . TRBJ2-3 TRBV18 CASSPPLDHTDTQYF TGTGCCAGCTCACCACCACTAGATCACACAGATACGCAGTATTTT
. . TRBJ2-7 TRBV28 CASSSDRGYEQYF TGTGCCAGCAGTTCCGATAGGGGCTACGAGCAGTACTTC
. . TRBJ1-5 TRBV2 CASSADTSYSNQPQHF TGTGCCAGCAGTGCGGACACAAGCTATAGCAATCAGCCCCAGCATTTT
. . TRBJ1-5 TRBV19 CASSRTTSGQPQHF TGTGCCAGTAGTCGGACCACCAGCGGTCAGCCCCAGCATTTT
. . TRBJ1-3 TRBV6-6 CASRSDQKNTIYF TGTGCCAGCAGGTCAGACCAGAAAAACACCATATATTTT
TRBD2 . TRBJ2-7 TRBV18 CASTREGGYEQYF TGTGCCAGCACCCGGGAGGGTGGGTACGAGCAGTACTTC
. . TRBJ1-1 TRBV5-5 CASRIRDEATEAFF TGTGCCAGCAGGATTCGGGATGAGGCCACTGAAGCTTTCTTT
. . TRBJ1-2 TRBV5-1 CASSTDIAYGYTF TGCGCCAGCAGCACGGACATCGCCTATGGCTACACCTTC
. . TRBJ2-7 TRBV11-2 CASSSGREVPYEQYF TGTGCCAGCAGCTCGGGGCGGGAAGTACCCTACGAGCAGTACTTC
. . TRBJ2-1 TRBV27 CASSLGYSSYNEQFF TGTGCCAGCAGTTTAGGTTACTCTTCCTACAATGAGCAGTTCTTC
. . TRBJ2-1 TRBV7-3 CASSSTGAYNEQFF TGTGCCAGCAGCTCAACCGGGGCTTACAATGAGCAGTTCTTC
. . TRBJ2-7 TRBV2 CASSGSLEERIYEQYF TGTGCCAGCAGTGGATCCTTGGAGGAACGGATTTACGAGCAGTACTTC
. . TRBJ2-5 TRBV5-1 CASSLAHRIEETQYF TGCGCCAGCAGCTTGGCCCACAGGATCGAAGAGACCCAGTACTTC
TRBD1 . TRBJ1-6 TRBV7-2 CASSSYGRQGARSPLHF TGTGCCAGCAGCTCCTACGGTCGACAGGGGGCGAGATCACCCCTCCACTTT
. . TRBJ2-3 TRBV7-8 CASSRPTDTQYF TGTGCCAGCAGCAGACCGACAGATACGCAGTATTTT
. . TRBJ2-2 TRBV6-4 CASGSTGELFF TGTGCCAGCGGGTCCACCGGGGAGCTGTTTTTT
. . TRBJ2-2 TRBV6-6 CASRDPGVNTGELFF TGTGCCAGCAGAGATCCCGGGGTAAACACCGGGGAGCTGTTTTTT
TRBD1 . TRBJ1-2 TRBV6-5 CASSNPGQGAKGYTF TGTGCCAGCAGTAATCCGGGACAGGGGGCAAAAGGCTACACCTTC
. . TRBJ2-3 TRBV5-1 CASSLDLPRNTDTQYF TGCGCCAGCAGCTTGGACCTCCCGCGGAACACAGATACGCAGTATTTT
. . TRBJ2-5 TRBV2 CASNLGPETQYF TGTGCCAGCAATTTGGGGCCAGAGACCCAGTACTTC
TRBD1 . TRBJ2-7 TRBV6-6 CASTEPGQGPEQYF TGTGCCAGCACCGAACCGGGACAGGGCCCCGAGCAGTACTTC
TRBD1 . TRBJ1-6 TRBV9 CASSSKPGQASPFTLHF TGTGCCAGCAGCTCTAAGCCGGGACAGGCTTCCCCCTTCACCCTCCACTTT
TRBD1 . TRBJ1-5 TRBV2 CASSEPTGEQPQHF TGTGCCAGCAGTGAACCGACAGGGGAACAGCCCCAGCATTTT